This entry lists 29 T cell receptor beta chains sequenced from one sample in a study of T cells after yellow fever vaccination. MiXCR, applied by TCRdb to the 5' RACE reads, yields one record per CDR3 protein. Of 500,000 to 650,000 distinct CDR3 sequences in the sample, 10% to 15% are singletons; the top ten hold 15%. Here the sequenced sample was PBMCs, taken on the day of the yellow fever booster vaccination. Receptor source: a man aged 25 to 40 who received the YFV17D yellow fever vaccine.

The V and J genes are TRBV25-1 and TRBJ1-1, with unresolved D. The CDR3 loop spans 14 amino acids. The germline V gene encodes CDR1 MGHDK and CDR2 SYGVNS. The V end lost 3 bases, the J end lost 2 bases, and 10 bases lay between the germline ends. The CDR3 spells CASSDFPVNTEAFF. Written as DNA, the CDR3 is TGTGCCAGCAGTGATTTTCCAGTTAACACTGAAGCTTTCTTT.

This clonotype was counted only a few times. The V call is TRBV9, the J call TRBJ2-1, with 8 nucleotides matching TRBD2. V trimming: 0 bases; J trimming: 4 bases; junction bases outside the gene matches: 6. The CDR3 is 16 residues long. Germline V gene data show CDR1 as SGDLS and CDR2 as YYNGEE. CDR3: CASSVADGRAYNEQFF. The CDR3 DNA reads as TGTGCCAGCAGCGTAGCCGACGGGAGGGCTTACAATGAGCAGTTCTTC.

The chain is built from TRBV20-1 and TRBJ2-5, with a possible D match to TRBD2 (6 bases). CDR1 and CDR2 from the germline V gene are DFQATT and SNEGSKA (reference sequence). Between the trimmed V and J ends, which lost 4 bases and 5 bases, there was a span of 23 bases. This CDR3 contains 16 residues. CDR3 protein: CSAIGASSGFLETQYF. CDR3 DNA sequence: TGCAGTGCTATAGGTGCTTCCAGCGGGTTCTTGGAGACCCAGTACTTC.

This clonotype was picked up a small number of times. DNA for the CDR3: TGTGCCAGCTCCCAACGGGGGGGACTAGCGGGAAGCCCTGGCATTCAGTACTTC. Its protein product is CASSQRGGLAGSPGIQYF. The chain carries TRBV5-6 and TRBJ2-4, with TRBD2 matching over 13 bases. The CDR3 runs 18 residues. J gave up 9 bases and V 7 bases, and 19 bases lay outside the gene matches. Germline V gene sequence: CDR1 SGHDT, CDR2 YYEEEE.

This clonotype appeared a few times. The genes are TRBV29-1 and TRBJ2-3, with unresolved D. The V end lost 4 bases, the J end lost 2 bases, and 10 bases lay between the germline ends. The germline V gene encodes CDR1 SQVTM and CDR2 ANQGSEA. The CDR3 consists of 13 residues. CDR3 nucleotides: TGCAGCGTTGCCGGCAGGTCCACAGATACGCAGTATTTT. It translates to CSVAGRSTDTQYF.

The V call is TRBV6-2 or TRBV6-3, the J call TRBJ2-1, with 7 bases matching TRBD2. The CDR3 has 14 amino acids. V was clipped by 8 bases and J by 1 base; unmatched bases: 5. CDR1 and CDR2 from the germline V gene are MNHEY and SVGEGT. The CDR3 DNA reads TGTGCCAGCCCCCTGCGGGAGTCCTACAATGAGCAGTTCTTC. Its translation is CASPLRESYNEQFF.

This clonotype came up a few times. The CDR3, as DNA: TGTGCCAGCAGCCCGGACAGCCGCACAGATACGCAGTATTTT. Translation gives CASSPDSRTDTQYF. The J gene is TRBJ2-3, the V gene TRBV4-2, with D perhaps matching TRBD1 (6 bases). V was shortened by 4 bases and J by 1 base, with 9 bases between the two germline ends. This CDR3 spans 14 amino acids. In germline, CDR1 is LGHNA, CDR2 YNFKEQ.

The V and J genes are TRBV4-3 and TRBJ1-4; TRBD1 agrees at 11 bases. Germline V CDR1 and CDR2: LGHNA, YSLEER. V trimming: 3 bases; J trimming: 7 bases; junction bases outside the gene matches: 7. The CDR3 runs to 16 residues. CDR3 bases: TGCGCCAGCAGCCACCTCTGGACAGGGGGCTTTGAAAAACTGTTTTTT. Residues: CASSHLWTGGFEKLFF.

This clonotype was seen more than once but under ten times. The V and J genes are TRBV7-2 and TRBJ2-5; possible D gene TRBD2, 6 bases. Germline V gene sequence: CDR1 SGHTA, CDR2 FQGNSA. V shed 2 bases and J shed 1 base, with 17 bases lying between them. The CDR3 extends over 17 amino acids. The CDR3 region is CASSLYLYTSLQETQYF. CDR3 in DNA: TGTGCCAGCAGCTTATATTTATATACTAGCCTCCAAGAGACCCAGTACTTC.

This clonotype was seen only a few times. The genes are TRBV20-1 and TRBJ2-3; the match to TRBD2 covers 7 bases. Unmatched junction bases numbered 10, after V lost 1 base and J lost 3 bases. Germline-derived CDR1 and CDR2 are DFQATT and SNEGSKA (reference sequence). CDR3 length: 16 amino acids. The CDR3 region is CSARVAGGFGTDTQYF. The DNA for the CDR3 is TGCAGTGCTAGAGTAGCGGGTGGCTTTGGGACAGATACGCAGTATTTT.

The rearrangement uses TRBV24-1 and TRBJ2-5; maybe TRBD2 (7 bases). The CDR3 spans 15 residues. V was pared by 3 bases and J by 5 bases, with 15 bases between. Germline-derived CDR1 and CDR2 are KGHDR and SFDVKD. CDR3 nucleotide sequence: TGTGCCACCAGTGATCCCGGAAAGGGGGGGGAGACCCAGTACTTC. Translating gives CATSDPGKGGETQYF.

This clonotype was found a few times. CDR3 protein: CASSYSGQGETQYF. CDR3 sequence (DNA): TGTGCCAGCAGTTACTCGGGGCAGGGTGAGACCCAGTACTTC. The chain has TRBV6-5 and TRBJ2-5; D possibly corresponds to TRBD1 (5 bases). Germline V gene sequence: CDR1 MNHEY, CDR2 SVGAGI. Trimming stripped 0 bases from V and 5 bases from J, with 10 bases between. The CDR3 sequence is 14 residues long.

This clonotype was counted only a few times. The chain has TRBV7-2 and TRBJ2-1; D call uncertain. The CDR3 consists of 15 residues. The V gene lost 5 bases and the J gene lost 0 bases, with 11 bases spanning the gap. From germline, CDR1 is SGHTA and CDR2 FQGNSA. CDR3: CASSPQQSSYNEQFF. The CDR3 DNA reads TGTGCCAGCAGCCCCCAGCAGAGCTCCTACAATGAGCAGTTCTTC.

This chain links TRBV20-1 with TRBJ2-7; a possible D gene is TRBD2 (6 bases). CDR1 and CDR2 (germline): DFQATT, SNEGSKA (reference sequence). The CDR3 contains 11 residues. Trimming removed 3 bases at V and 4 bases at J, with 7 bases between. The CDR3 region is CSASGSYEQYF. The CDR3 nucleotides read TGCAGTGCTAGCGGGAGTTACGAGCAGTACTTC.

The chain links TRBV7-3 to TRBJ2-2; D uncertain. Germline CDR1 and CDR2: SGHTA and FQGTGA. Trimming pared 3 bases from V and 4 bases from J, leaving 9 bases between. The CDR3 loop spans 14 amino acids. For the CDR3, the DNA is TGTGCCAGCAGCTTCCTAGGAGTCACCGGGGAGCTGTTTTTT. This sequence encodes CASSFLGVTGELFF.

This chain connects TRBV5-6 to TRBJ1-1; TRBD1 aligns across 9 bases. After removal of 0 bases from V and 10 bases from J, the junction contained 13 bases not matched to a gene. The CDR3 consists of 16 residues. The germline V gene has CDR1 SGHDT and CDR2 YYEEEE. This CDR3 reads CASSLALGTGSILAFF. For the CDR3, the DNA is TGTGCCAGCAGCTTGGCCTTGGGGACAGGGTCTATTTTAGCTTTCTTT.

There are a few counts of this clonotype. In nucleotides, the CDR3 is TGCAGTGCTAGGAGACTCCACGAGCAGTACTTC. As protein: CSARRLHEQYF. The J gene is TRBJ2-7, the V gene TRBV20-1; D not certain. The V gene's germline CDR1 is DFQATT and CDR2 SNEGSKA (reference sequence). V was pared by 3 bases and J by 5 bases, with 8 bases between. This CDR3 spans 11 amino acids.

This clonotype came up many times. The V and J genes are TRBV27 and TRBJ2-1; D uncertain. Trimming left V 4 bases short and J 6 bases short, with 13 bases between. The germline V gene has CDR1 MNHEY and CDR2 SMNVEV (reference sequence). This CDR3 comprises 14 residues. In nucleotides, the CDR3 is TGTGCCAGCAGTTCCCTGGAACGTTTCAATGAGCAGTTCTTC. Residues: CASSSLERFNEQFF.

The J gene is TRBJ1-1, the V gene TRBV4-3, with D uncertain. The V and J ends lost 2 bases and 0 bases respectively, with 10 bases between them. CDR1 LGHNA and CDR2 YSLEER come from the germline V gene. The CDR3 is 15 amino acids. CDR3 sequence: CASSQTLRVNTEAFF. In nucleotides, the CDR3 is TGCGCCAGCAGCCAAACCTTAAGGGTGAACACTGAAGCTTTCTTT.

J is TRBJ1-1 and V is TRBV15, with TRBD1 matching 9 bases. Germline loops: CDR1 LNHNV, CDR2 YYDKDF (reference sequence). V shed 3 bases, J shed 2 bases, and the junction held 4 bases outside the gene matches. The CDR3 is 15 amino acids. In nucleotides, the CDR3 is TGTGCCACCAGCAGGGACAGGGGCAAAAACACTGAAGCTTTCTTT. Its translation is CATSRDRGKNTEAFF.

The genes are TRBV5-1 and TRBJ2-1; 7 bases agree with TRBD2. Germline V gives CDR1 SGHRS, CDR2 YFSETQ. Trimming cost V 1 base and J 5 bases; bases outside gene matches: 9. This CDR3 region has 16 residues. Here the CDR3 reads CASSLSGREINNEQFF. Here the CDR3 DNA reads TGCGCCAGCAGCTTGTCAGGGCGGGAGATTAACAATGAGCAGTTCTTC.

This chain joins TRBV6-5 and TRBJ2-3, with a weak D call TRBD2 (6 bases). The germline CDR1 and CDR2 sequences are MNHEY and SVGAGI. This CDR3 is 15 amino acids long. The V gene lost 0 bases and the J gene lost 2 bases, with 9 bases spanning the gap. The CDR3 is CASSYSTRVTDTQYF. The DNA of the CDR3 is TGTGCCAGCAGTTACTCGACTAGGGTCACAGATACGCAGTATTTT.

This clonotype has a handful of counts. Written as DNA, the CDR3 is TGTGCCAGCAGTTTTTTAAACAATGAGCAGTTCTTC. The encoded protein is CASSFLNNEQFF. The chain employs TRBV12-3 or TRBV12-4 and TRBJ2-1; unclear D gene. CDR3 length equals 12 residues. The V end lost 3 bases, the J end lost 5 bases, and 5 bases lay between the germline ends.

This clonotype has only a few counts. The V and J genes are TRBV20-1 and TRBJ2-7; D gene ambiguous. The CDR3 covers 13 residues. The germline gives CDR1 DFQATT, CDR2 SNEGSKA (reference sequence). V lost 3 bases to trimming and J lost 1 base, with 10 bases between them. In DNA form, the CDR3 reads TGCAGTGCTAGTGGGTGGAGATCCTACGAGCAGTACTTC. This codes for CSASGWRSYEQYF.

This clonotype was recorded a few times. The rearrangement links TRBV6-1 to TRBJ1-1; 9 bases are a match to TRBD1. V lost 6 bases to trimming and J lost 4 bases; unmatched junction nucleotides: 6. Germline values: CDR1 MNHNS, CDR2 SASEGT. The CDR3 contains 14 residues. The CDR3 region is CASRKRDRATEAFF. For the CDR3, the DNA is TGTGCCAGCAGGAAAAGGGACAGGGCCACTGAAGCTTTCTTT.

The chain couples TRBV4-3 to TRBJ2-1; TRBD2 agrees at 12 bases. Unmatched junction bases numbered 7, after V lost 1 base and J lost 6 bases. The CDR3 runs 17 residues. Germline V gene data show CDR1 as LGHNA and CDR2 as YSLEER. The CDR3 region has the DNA TGCGCCAGCAGCCAAGCCCCGCTAGCGGGAGGGCCCAATGAGCAGTTCTTC. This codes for CASSQAPLAGGPNEQFF.

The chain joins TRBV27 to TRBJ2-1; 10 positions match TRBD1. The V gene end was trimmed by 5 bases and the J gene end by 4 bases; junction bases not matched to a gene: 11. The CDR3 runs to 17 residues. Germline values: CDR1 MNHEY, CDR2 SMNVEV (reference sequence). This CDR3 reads CASSPRQGAVGYNEQFF. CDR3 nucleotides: TGTGCCAGCAGTCCCCGACAGGGGGCAGTCGGATACAATGAGCAGTTCTTC.

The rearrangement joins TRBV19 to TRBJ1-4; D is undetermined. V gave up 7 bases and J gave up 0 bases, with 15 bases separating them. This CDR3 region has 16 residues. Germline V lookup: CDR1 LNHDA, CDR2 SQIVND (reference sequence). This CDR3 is CASKSGRAATNEKLFF. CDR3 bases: TGTGCCAGTAAGAGCGGACGGGCCGCAACTAATGAAAAACTGTTTTTT.

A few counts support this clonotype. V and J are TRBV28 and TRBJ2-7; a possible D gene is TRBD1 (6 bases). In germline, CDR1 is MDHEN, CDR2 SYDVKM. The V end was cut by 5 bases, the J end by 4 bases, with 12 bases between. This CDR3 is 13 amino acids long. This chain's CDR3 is CASSQQGRYEQYF. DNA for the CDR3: TGTGCCAGCAGTCAACAGGGAAGGTACGAGCAGTACTTC.